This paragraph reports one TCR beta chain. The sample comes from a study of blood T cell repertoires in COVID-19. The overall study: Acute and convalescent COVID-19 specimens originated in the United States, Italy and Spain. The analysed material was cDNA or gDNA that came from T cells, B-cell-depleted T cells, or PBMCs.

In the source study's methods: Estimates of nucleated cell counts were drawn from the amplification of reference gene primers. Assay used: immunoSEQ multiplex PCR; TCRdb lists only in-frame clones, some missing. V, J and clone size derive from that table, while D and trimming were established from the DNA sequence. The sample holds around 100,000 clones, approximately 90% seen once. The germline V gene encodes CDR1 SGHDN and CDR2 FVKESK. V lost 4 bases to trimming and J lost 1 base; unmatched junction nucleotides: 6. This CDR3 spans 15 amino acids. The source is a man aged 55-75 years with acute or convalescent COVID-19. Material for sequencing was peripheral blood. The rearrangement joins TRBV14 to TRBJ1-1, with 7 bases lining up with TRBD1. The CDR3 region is CASSRNRGENTEAFF. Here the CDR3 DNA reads TGTGCCAGCAGCCGGAACAGGGGCGAGAACACTGAAGCTTTCTTT.